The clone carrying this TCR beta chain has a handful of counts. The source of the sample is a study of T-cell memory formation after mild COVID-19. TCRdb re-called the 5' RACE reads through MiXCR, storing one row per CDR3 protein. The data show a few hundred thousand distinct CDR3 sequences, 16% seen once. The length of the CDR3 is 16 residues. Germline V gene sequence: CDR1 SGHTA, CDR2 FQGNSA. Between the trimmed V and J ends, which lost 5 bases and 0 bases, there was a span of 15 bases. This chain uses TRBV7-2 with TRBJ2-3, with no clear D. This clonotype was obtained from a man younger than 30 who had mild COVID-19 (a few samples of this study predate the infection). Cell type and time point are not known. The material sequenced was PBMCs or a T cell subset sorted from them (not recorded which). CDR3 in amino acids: CASSPTTGPSTDTQYF. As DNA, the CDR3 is TGTGCCAGCAGCCCAACGACCGGGCCTAGCACAGATACGCAGTATTTT. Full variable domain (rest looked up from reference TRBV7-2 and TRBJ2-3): GAGVSQSPSNKVTEKGKDVELRCDPISGHTALYWYRQSLGQGLEFLIYFQGNSAPDKSGLPSDRFSAERTGGSVSTLTIQRTQQEDSAVYLCASSPTTGPSTDTQYFGPGTRLTVL.